Following are 8 T cell receptor beta chains from one sample sequenced in a study of cytotoxic CD8 clonotypes in ibrutinib-treated CLL (dated by TCRdb to the early 2020s). The method behind the library was the immunoSEQ multiplex PCR assay. TCRdb limited this immuneACCESS table to in-frame rearrangements with V and J called. A share of clones is missing; checked studies link under half to unresolved V genes, and the rest is unexplained. A total of some 150,000 clones appear in this sample, around 80% of them only once. Less than 9% of the sample lies in the top ten. This specimen consisted of PBMCs, obtained after 36 months of ibrutinib treatment. The receptors here all came from a human donor with chronic lymphocytic leukemia.

The chain couples TRBV25-1 to TRBJ1-6, with a tentative D call TRBD1 (5 bases). CDR1 is MGHDK and CDR2 is SYGVNS in the germline V gene. V was shortened by 8 bases and J by 4 bases, with 18 bases between the two germline ends. The CDR3 has 16 amino acids. The CDR3: CASQRAGSSYNSPLHF. The CDR3 DNA reads as TGTGCCAGCCAACGTGCAGGGTCTTCGTATAATTCACCCCTCCACTTT.

The chain's CDR3 is CASSLGTYLQETQYF. The CDR3 region has the DNA TGTGCCAGCAGCTTAGGGACTTACTTACAAGAGACCCAGTACTTC. The V call is TRBV7-3, the J call TRBJ2-5, with D perhaps TRBD2 (6 bases). V dropped 2 bases and J dropped 2 bases, with 12 bases sitting between them. The CDR3 is made up of 15 amino acids. The germline V gene encodes CDR1 SGHTA and CDR2 FQGTGA.

V gene TRBV4-1 combines with J gene TRBJ2-7; TRBD2 aligns across 11 bases. V dropped 3 bases and J dropped 4; count of bases not matched to a gene: 8. Germline V gene data show CDR1 as MGHRA and CDR2 as YSYEKL. The CDR3 totals 16 residues. CDR3 amino acids: CASSQIAGGPAYEQYF. The CDR3 DNA is TGCGCCAGCAGCCAGATAGCGGGAGGGCCTGCGTACGAGCAGTACTTC.

The J gene is TRBJ1-5, the V gene TRBV30, with 7 bases fitting TRBD1. The V segment lost 0 bases and the J segment 6 bases; nucleotides outside the gene matches: 14. The CDR3 is 17 residues long. CDR1 and CDR2 (germline): GTSNPN, SVGIG (reference sequence). CDR3 in amino acids: CAWSVGLGGSLGQPQHF. The CDR3, as DNA: TGTGCCTGGAGTGTCGGATTAGGGGGCTCGTTGGGTCAGCCCCAGCATTTT.

The J gene is TRBJ1-3, the V gene TRBV7-9; no reliable D call. The V gene's germline CDR1 is SEHNR and CDR2 FQNEAQ (reference sequence). V lost 1 base to trimming and J lost 5 bases, with 15 bases between them. This CDR3 has 16 residues. The CDR3 loop is CASSLGSLAARNTIYF. The CDR3 DNA reads as TGTGCCAGCAGCTTAGGAAGTCTGGCAGCCCGAAACACCATATATTTT.

V usage is TRBV27 and J usage is TRBJ2-1; 8 positions match TRBD2. CDR1 and CDR2 from the germline V gene are MNHEY and SMNVEV (reference sequence). The CDR3 is 16 amino acids. Trimming at V came to 5 bases and at J to 5 bases, leaving 11 bases not matched to a gene. The CDR3 bases are TGTGCCAGCAGTCCGATTCTCAAGCGGGGGCACAATGAGCAGTTCTTC. This sequence encodes CASSPILKRGHNEQFF.

On this clone itself: The identical CDR3 is also encoded by other nucleotide sequences in the sample. The chain uses TRBV9 and TRBJ2-1; 12 positions agree with TRBD2. Germline CDR1 SGDLS, CDR2 YYNGEE. The CDR3 extends over 14 amino acids. The junction had 1 base not matched to a gene; V was cut back by 2 bases and J by 7 bases. DNA of the CDR3: TGTGCCAGCAGCGTCGGGACTAGCGGGAATGAGCAGTTCTTC. Amino acids: CASSVGTSGNEQFF. The whole variable domain, remainder taken from reference TRBV9 and TRBJ2-1, is DSGVTQTPKHLITATGQRVTLRCSPRSGDLSVYWYQQSLDQGLQFLIQYYNGEERAKGNILERFSAQQFPDLHSELNLSSLELGDSALYFCASSVGTSGNEQFFGPGTRLTVL.

The chain combines TRBV19 with TRBJ2-1; no reliable D call. This CDR3 is built from 15 residues. Germline CDR1 and CDR2: LNHDA and SQIVND (reference sequence). The V end lost 1 base, the J end lost 2 bases, and 9 bases lay between the germline ends. Here the CDR3 DNA reads TGTGCCAGTAGTATAGGGACGAGGACCTACAATGAGCAGTTCTTC. This codes for CASSIGTRTYNEQFF.